The rows below give T cell receptor beta chains drawn from one sample of a study of T cells after yellow fever vaccination. TCRdb re-analysed the 5' RACE reads in MiXCR, keeping a single row per CDR3 protein. The data contain over 300,000 distinct CDR3 sequences, 3.6% of them singletons. Sample: PBMCs, taken on the day of the yellow fever booster vaccination. The receptors derive from a man aged 18 to 30 who received the YFV17D yellow fever vaccine. Each CDR3 is given with its conserved first and last residue. The order of the fields is CDR3 protein, CDR3 DNA, V gene, clone size, D gene, J gene. D genes are given only for firm matches. Clone size, where shown, is once, few, many, or a class for clones that have expanded.

CDR3: CASSYSKVREAFF
DNA: TGTGCCAGCAGTTACTCGAAGGTCAGGGAAGCTTTCTTT
V: TRBV6-5
size: few
D: NA
J: TRBJ1-1

CDR3: CASSVAGGTSSTDTQYF
DNA: TGTGCCAGCAGCGTTGCGGGGGGCACATCTAGCACAGATACGCAGTATTTT
V: TRBV9
size: many
D: TRBD2
J: TRBJ2-3

CDR3: CSVEDPGTSGGDNEQFF
DNA: TGCAGCGTTGAAGATCCCGGGACTAGCGGGGGTGACAATGAGCAGTTCTTC
V: TRBV29-1
size: many
D: TRBD2
J: TRBJ2-1

CDR3: CASSQTGGTLEKETQYF
DNA: TGCGCCAGCAGCCAGACAGGGGGGACCCTAGAGAAAGAGACCCAGTACTTC
V: TRBV5-1
size: NA
D: TRBD1
J: TRBJ2-5

CDR3: CASSFLSSRRYGYTF
DNA: TGTGCCAGCAGTTTCCTGAGCAGCCGGAGGTATGGCTACACCTTC
V: TRBV27
size: NA
D: NA
J: TRBJ1-2

CDR3: CASSSPGRDQWSNEQFF
DNA: TGTGCCAGCAGCTCCCCCGGCAGGGACCAGTGGTCAAATGAGCAGTTCTTC
V: TRBV7-9
size: many
D: NA
J: TRBJ2-1

CDR3: CASSPRTSGYEQYF
DNA: TGTGCCAGCAGCCCCCGGACTAGCGGCTACGAGCAGTACTTC
V: TRBV5-4
size: few
D: TRBD2
J: TRBJ2-7

CDR3: CASRRRGETQYF
DNA: TGTGCCAGCAGGCGCCGGGGGGAGACCCAGTACTTC
V: TRBV12-3/TRBV12-4
size: few
D: NA
J: TRBJ2-5

CDR3: CASSLDPDREEWTSHEQFF
DNA: TGTGCCAGCAGCTTAGATCCGGACAGGGAAGAGTGGACTAGTCATGAGCAGTTCTTC
V: TRBV11-2
size: NA
D: NA
J: TRBJ2-1

CDR3: CAISTDRTDTQYF
DNA: TGTGCCATCAGTACGGACCGCACAGATACGCAGTATTTT
V: TRBV10-3
size: many
D: NA
J: TRBJ2-3

CDR3: CATRGNREGPYGYTF
DNA: TGTGCTACCAGGGGGAACAGGGAAGGCCCTTATGGCTACACCTTC
V: TRBV30
size: NA
D: TRBD1
J: TRBJ1-2

CDR3: CASSFFGTRGADTQYF
DNA: TGTGCCAGCAGCTTCTTCGGGACCCGAGGAGCAGATACGCAGTATTTT
V: TRBV5-5
size: many
D: NA
J: TRBJ2-3

CDR3: CTTSQPRDRQRDTQYF
DNA: TGTACCACGTCACAACCCCGGGACAGACAACGGGATACGCAGTATTTT
V: TRBV24-1
size: NA
D: TRBD1
J: TRBJ2-3

CDR3: CASSRGQGSGYTF
DNA: TGCGCCAGCAGCAGGGGACAGGGTAGTGGCTACACCTTC
V: TRBV5-1
size: many
D: TRBD1
J: TRBJ1-2

CDR3: CASSSIAGTEAFF
DNA: TGCGCCAGCAGCTCCATTGCCGGGACAGAAGCTTTCTTT
V: TRBV5-1
size: few
D: NA
J: TRBJ1-1

CDR3: CASSVGGSGGETQYF
DNA: TGTGCCAGCAGCGTAGGGGGTAGCGGGGGAGAGACCCAGTACTTC
V: TRBV9
size: NA
D: TRBD2
J: TRBJ2-5

CDR3: CSARGTGGSYEQYF
DNA: TGCAGTGCTAGAGGGACAGGGGGGTCCTACGAGCAGTACTTC
V: TRBV20-1
size: many
D: TRBD1
J: TRBJ2-7

CDR3: CASRPGQVFGEQFF
DNA: TGCGCCAGCAGACCCGGACAGGTTTTTGGTGAGCAGTTCTTC
V: TRBV5-1
size: few
D: TRBD1
J: TRBJ2-1

CDR3: CASRQGANSPLHF
DNA: TGCGCCAGCAGGCAGGGGGCAAATTCACCCCTCCACTTT
V: TRBV5-1
size: NA
D: TRBD1
J: TRBJ1-6

CDR3: CASSYGQANTGELFF
DNA: TGTGCCAGCAGTTACGGACAGGCGAACACCGGGGAGCTGTTTTTT
V: TRBV6-5
size: many
D: TRBD1
J: TRBJ2-2

CDR3: CASSPPGSYTEAFF
DNA: TGTGCCAGCAGCCCTCCGGGGTCCTACACTGAAGCTTTCTTT
V: TRBV3-1
size: few
D: NA
J: TRBJ1-1

CDR3: CASSATLKGDEKLFF
DNA: TGTGCCAGCAGTGCGACCCTAAAGGGGGATGAAAAACTGTTTTTT
V: TRBV6-1
size: NA
D: NA
J: TRBJ1-4

CDR3: CASSAGPVGAETQYF
DNA: TGCGCCAGCAGCGCGGGCCCGGTAGGAGCAGAGACCCAGTACTTC
V: TRBV5-1
size: few
D: NA
J: TRBJ2-5

CDR3: CASSYLAGTVGVGEQFF
DNA: TGTGCCAGCAGTTATTTAGCTGGGACAGTGGGGGTCGGTGAGCAGTTCTTC
V: TRBV6-5
size: NA
D: TRBD1
J: TRBJ2-1

CDR3: CASRETGTNTEAFF
DNA: TGTGCCAGCAGGGAGACAGGGACGAACACTGAAGCTTTCTTT
V: TRBV12-3/TRBV12-4
size: NA
D: TRBD1
J: TRBJ1-1

CDR3: CASQGSTGELFF
DNA: TGTGCCAGTCAGGGATCCACCGGGGAGCTGTTTTTT
V: TRBV12-1
size: few
D: NA
J: TRBJ2-2

CDR3: CASSFGGGAEAFF
DNA: TGCGCCAGCAGCTTTGGAGGCGGGGCTGAAGCTTTCTTT
V: TRBV5-1
size: many
D: NA
J: TRBJ1-1

CDR3: CASSPTGGNSPLHF
DNA: TGTGCCAGCAGCCCGACAGGGGGCAATTCACCCCTCCACTTT
V: TRBV12-3/TRBV12-4
size: NA
D: TRBD1
J: TRBJ1-6

CDR3: CSARTLEWTEGIQYF
DNA: TGCAGTGCTAGAACGCTAGAATGGACGGAGGGCATTCAGTACTTC
V: TRBV20-1
size: many
D: NA
J: TRBJ2-4

CDR3: CSARDTGRSNQPQHF
DNA: TGCAGTGCTAGAGATACCGGAAGGAGCAATCAGCCCCAGCATTTT
V: TRBV20-1
size: few
D: NA
J: TRBJ1-5

CDR3: CASVSGTGRSGEQFF
DNA: TGCGCCAGCGTGTCCGGGACAGGGAGATCGGGTGAGCAGTTCTTC
V: TRBV23-1
size: few
D: TRBD1
J: TRBJ2-1